These 16 T cell receptor beta chains originate from one sample sequenced in a study of T cell responses to AZD1222 COVID-19 vaccine. Clones were read by immunoSEQ multiplex PCR, and TCRdb kept only the in-frame ones, dropping some. The data show about 97,000 clones, about 89% seen once. This specimen consisted of peripheral blood, obtained on day 0 of AZD1222 vaccination. The receptors come from an adult in good health.

The chain carries TRBV28 and TRBJ2-5; the match to TRBD2 covers 13 bases. The V gene end was trimmed by 11 bases and the J gene end by 4 bases; junction bases not matched to a gene: 4. CDR1 is MDHEN, CDR2 SYDVKM, per germline. The CDR3 covers 13 residues. CDR3 nucleotide sequence: TGTGCCTCACTAGCGGGAGGGGGAGAGACCCAGTACTTC. Translated, it gives CASLAGGGETQYF. The complete variable domain, with remaining parts taken from reference TRBV28 and TRBJ2-5, reads DVKVTQSSRYLVKRTGEKVFLECVQDMDHENMFWYRQDPGLGLRLIYFSYDVKMKEKGDIPEGYSVSREKKERFSLILESASTNQTSMYLCASLAGGGETQYFGPGTRLLVL.

The rearrangement uses TRBV10-3 and TRBJ1-2; D is uncertain. Looked up from germline, CDR1 is ENHRY and CDR2 is SYGVKD. CDR3 length: 13 amino acids. V gave up 6 bases and J gave up 1 base, with 9 bases separating them. This CDR3 is CAIRVDFNYGYTF. In DNA form, the CDR3 reads TGTGCCATCAGGGTGGACTTTAACTATGGCTACACCTTC.

The chain is built from TRBV19 and TRBJ1-2, with TRBD1 identical over 7 bases. The CDR3 totals 13 residues. In germline, CDR1 is LNHDA, CDR2 SQIVND (reference sequence). Trimming at V came to 3 bases and at J to 6 bases, leaving 4 bases not matched to a gene. The CDR3 DNA is TGTGCCAGTAGTATCTCAGGGGGAAATGGCTACACCTTC. Its translation is CASSISGGNGYTF.

This rearrangement joins TRBV18 to TRBJ2-5, with D perhaps being TRBD1 or TRBD2 (5 bases each). Trimming stripped 3 bases from V and 4 bases from J, with 9 bases between. The germline gives CDR1 KGHSH, CDR2 LQKENI. The CDR3 has 13 residues. DNA of the CDR3: TGTGCCAGCTCACCTGGGGGACGAGAGACCCAGTACTTC. It is translated as CASSPGGRETQYF. The full variable domain, rest sourced from reference TRBV18 and TRBJ2-5, is NAGVMQNPRHLVRRRGQEARLRCSPMKGHSHVYWYRQLPEEGLKFMVYLQKENIIDESGMPKERFSAEFPKEGPSILRIQQVVRGDSAAYFCASSPGGRETQYFGPGTRLLVL.

The chain is built from TRBV7-8 and TRBJ2-7, with D perhaps matching TRBD2 (5 bases). Trimming stripped 1 base from V and 0 bases from J, with 10 bases between. Per the germline V gene, CDR1 is SGHVS and CDR2 is FQNEAQ. This CDR3 is 15 amino acids long. This CDR3 reads CASSLGPGISYEQYF. CDR3 in DNA: TGTGCCAGCAGCTTAGGGCCCGGGATCTCCTACGAGCAGTACTTC.

This chain links TRBV7-9 with TRBJ1-1; D is ambiguous. The germline V gene has CDR1 SEHNR and CDR2 FQNEAQ (reference sequence). CDR3 length: 15 residues. V was trimmed by 4 bases and J by 2 bases, leaving 14 bases between them. This chain's CDR3 is CASSSDWAGNTEAFF. The CDR3 DNA reads as TGTGCCAGCAGCTCCGATTGGGCAGGTAACACTGAAGCTTTCTTT.

The chain employs TRBV7-2 and TRBJ1-5; D is ambiguous. The CDR3 has 16 residues. Trimming shortened V by 2 bases and J by 2 bases, and 13 bases separated the two germline ends. Germline values: CDR1 SGHTA, CDR2 FQGNSA. Written as DNA, the CDR3 is TGTGCCAGCAGCTTAAGGCACAGCCTTCGCAATCAGCCCCAGCATTTT. Its protein is CASSLRHSLRNQPQHF.

The J gene is TRBJ1-1, the V gene TRBV6-5, with D perhaps matching TRBD1 (5 bases). This CDR3 comprises 13 residues. V was cut by 2 bases and J by 11 bases, with 15 bases left in between. CDR1 and CDR2 from the germline V gene are MNHEY and SVGAGI. The CDR3 here is CASSYRGGRSAFF. The CDR3 nucleotides are TGTGCCAGCAGTTACCGGGGGGGGAGGTCGGCTTTCTTT.

This clone showed up just once. This sequence joins TRBV19 and TRBJ1-5; the D is unclear. Germline loops: CDR1 LNHDA, CDR2 SQIVND (reference sequence). V was cut by 3 bases and J by 6 bases, with 9 bases left in between. The CDR3 runs to 13 residues. CDR3 sequence (DNA): TGTGCCAGTAGTATTATCCGGGGTCAGCCCCAGCATTTT. Translation: CASSIIRGQPQHF.

The genes are TRBV6-5 and TRBJ2-7; D might be TRBD1 (5 bases). Looked up from germline, CDR1 is MNHEY and CDR2 is SVGAGI. The V gene lost 5 bases and the J gene lost 0 bases, with 14 bases spanning the gap. The CDR3 length is 15 residues. The CDR3 region is CASSPDSLGSYEQYF. In DNA form, the CDR3 reads TGTGCCAGCAGTCCCGACAGCCTCGGCTCCTACGAGCAGTACTTC.

V gene TRBV28 combines with J gene TRBJ1-2, with TRBD1 as a possible D gene (6 bases). The CDR3 totals 12 residues. Germline CDR1 and CDR2: MDHEN and SYDVKM. V was clipped by 6 bases and J by 7 bases, with 12 bases between them. For the CDR3, the DNA is TGTGCCAGCAGGGCTGACAGGTCTGGCTACACCTTC. Amino acid sequence: CASRADRSGYTF.

This chain uses TRBV3-1 (or the pseudogene TRBV3-2) with TRBJ2-1, with 10 bases that match TRBD1. With V trimmed by 4 bases and J by 4 bases, 10 bases remained unmatched. The CDR3 is made up of 17 amino acids. Germline CDR1 and CDR2: LGHDT and YNNKEL (reference sequence). CDR3 protein: CASSRQGAGGPYNEQFF. Here the CDR3 DNA reads TGTGCCAGCAGCCGACAGGGGGCGGGCGGACCTTACAATGAGCAGTTCTTC.

This clone has more than one count but fewer than ten. The chain has TRBV19 and TRBJ2-5; 10 positions agree with TRBD2. Trimming at V came to 5 bases and at J to 6 bases, leaving 12 bases not matched to a gene. The CDR3 consists of 16 residues. Germline-derived CDR1 and CDR2 are LNHDA and SQIVND (reference sequence). CDR3 protein: CASSPTPSGSGKTQYF. In DNA, the CDR3 is TGTGCCAGTAGTCCAACACCTAGCGGGAGTGGGAAGACCCAGTACTTC.

V and J are TRBV28 and TRBJ2-2, with TRBD2 as a possible D gene (5 bases). The germline V gene has CDR1 MDHEN and CDR2 SYDVKM. The CDR3 is 14 residues long. V lost 2 bases, J lost 5 bases, and 9 bases lay in between. CDR3 region: CASSLMGSTGELFF. The CDR3 coding sequence is TGTGCCAGCAGTTTAATGGGGAGTACCGGGGAGCTGTTTTTT.

This chain joins TRBV2 and TRBJ1-6; D not resolved. The germline V gene has CDR1 SNHLY and CDR2 FYNNEI. V dropped 2 bases and J dropped 4 bases, with 12 bases sitting between them. CDR3 length equals 16 residues. CDR3 in DNA: TGTGCCAGCAGTGAAAGAGACGAAGAATATAATTCACCCCTCCACTTT. Residues: CASSERDEEYNSPLHF.

This clone was recorded a few times. The chain has TRBV7-9 and TRBJ1-1; D is possibly TRBD1 (5 bases). Looked up from germline, CDR1 is SEHNR and CDR2 is FQNEAQ (reference sequence). Trimming took 10 bases from V and 7 from J, leaving 13 bases between them. This CDR3 is 11 amino acids long. CDR3 in amino acids: CATTEGLEAFF. CDR3 DNA: TGTGCCACCACGGAGGGGCTTGAAGCTTTCTTT.